The 11 T cell receptor beta chains in this list originate from one sample, sequenced in a study of immune characterization of retroperitoneal liposarcoma. MiXCR, run by TCRdb on the PCR reads, gives a single entry per CDR3 protein. Of approximately 9,500 distinct CDR3 sequences in the sample, around 26% are singletons; the top ten hold around 8.4%. The sample comprised tumor tissue. The receptor source for this set is a male donor with retroperitoneal liposarcoma.

This chain joins TRBV11-2 and TRBJ1-6, with D possibly matching TRBD1 (6 bases). The CDR3 totals 15 residues. The germline V and J ends were trimmed by 5 bases and 4 bases, with 12 bases remaining between them. Germline assignment: CDR1 SGHAT and CDR2 FQNNGV. The CDR3 DNA sequence: TGTGCCAGCAGCGACCGAGGGACATATAATTCACCCCTCCACTTT. This gives the protein CASSDRGTYNSPLHF.

CDR3 DNA: TGTGCCAGCAGTTCCTCTTGGGGCCAGGGTGACCAAGAGACCCAGTACTTC. It specifies CASSSSWGQGDQETQYF. The gene calls are TRBV12-3 or TRBV12-4 and TRBJ2-1; D may be TRBD1 (5 bases). The J call is uncertain, as TRBJ2-5 better fits the DNA end. This CDR3 is built from 17 residues.

By share of the sample, this clonotype is large. This rearrangement joins TRBV7-2 to TRBJ2-1; 7 positions match TRBD2. Matching the DNA end better, TRBJ2-7 makes the J call doubtful. The CDR3 extends over 14 amino acids. Germline lookup yields CDR1 SGHTA and CDR2 FQGNSA. CDR3 sequence (DNA): TGTGCCAGCAGCTTAGATCCTAGCGGCTACGAGCAGTACTTC. This encodes CASSLDPSGYEQYF.

In this sample, this clonotype turned up many times. The junction and the germline gene differ at one end; a read error may be behind it. The rearrangement uses TRBV7-7 and TRBJ2-1; D may match TRBD1 or TRBD2 (5 bases each). Per the germline V gene, CDR1 is SSHAT and CDR2 is FNYEAQ (reference sequence). This CDR3 has 15 amino acids. The DNA for the CDR3 is TGTGCTAGCAGCTTATACGGCGGCCAGGGAGAGACCCAGTTCTTC. It is translated as CASSLYGGQGETQFF.

The chain employs TRBV27 and TRBJ2-2; no clear D gene. There are 14 residues in the CDR3. Germline lookup yields CDR1 MNHEY and CDR2 SMNVEV (reference sequence). The V gene lost 5 bases and the J gene lost 0 bases, with 7 bases spanning the gap. This CDR3 is CASSLRTNTGELFF. The CDR3 bases are TGTGCCAGCAGTCTACGGACGAACACCGGGGAGCTGTTTTTT.

This clonotype is labeled medium-sized (0.01 to 0.1%). This chain uses TRBV6-1 with TRBJ2-5; tentatively, D is TRBD2 (6 bases). The germline V gene has CDR1 MNHNS and CDR2 SASEGT. The CDR3 contains 15 residues. The CDR3 reads CAILRNPGVVETQYF. Written as DNA, the CDR3 is TGTGCGATCCTCCGGAACCCGGGGGTGGTGGAGACCCAGTACTTC.

In this sample, this clonotype turned up a few times. The chain combines TRBV6-6 with TRBJ2-1; D possibly corresponds to TRBD2 (6 bases). V dropped 2 bases and J dropped 4 bases, with 12 bases sitting between them. Germline V lookup: CDR1 MNHNY, CDR2 SVGAGI (reference sequence). This CDR3 has 15 residues. CDR3 sequence (DNA): TGTGCCAGCAGTTACCGGTCTAGCGCGTACAATGAGCAGTTCTTC. This encodes CASSYRSSAYNEQFF.

The table lists this clonotype with many counts. The chain employs TRBV6-1 and TRBJ2-1; 7 nucleotides line up with TRBD2. The end of the DNA aligns better with TRBJ2-7, so the J call may be wrong. The CDR3 is 15 amino acids. Germline CDR1 is MNHNS and CDR2 is SASEGT. CDR3 loop: CASSVAGLPTYEQYF. In DNA, the CDR3 is TGTGCCAGCAGTGTCGCGGGACTACCAACCTACGAGCAGTACTTC.

This clonotype appeared many times. This chain links TRBV6-1 with TRBJ2-5; no definite D call. Trimming pared 5 bases from V and 11 bases from J, leaving 12 bases between. The CDR3 is made up of 11 amino acids. CDR1 and CDR2 (germline): MNHNS, SASEGT. CDR3 bases: TGTGCCAGCAGTTCGGTCGGAAATCAGTACTTC. This encodes CASSSVGNQYF.

This rearrangement joins TRBV5-6 to TRBJ2-2; D is possibly TRBD2 (5 bases). With 5 bases removed from V and 4 bases from J, the gap between germline ends came to 9 bases. The CDR3 totals 13 residues. In germline, CDR1 is SGHDT, CDR2 YYEEEE. Here the CDR3 reads CASRVAGTGELFF. CDR3 nucleotide sequence: TGTGCCAGCAGGGTGGCGGGCACCGGGGAGCTGTTTTTT. The full variable domain, its missing parts supplied by reference TRBV5-6 and TRBJ2-2, is DAGVTQSPTHLIKTRGQQVTLRCSPKSGHDTVSWYQQALGQGPQFIFQYYEEEERQRGNFPDRFSGHQFPNYSSELNVNALLLGDSALYLCASRVAGTGELFFGEGSRLTVL.

By proportion, this clonotype is medium-sized. The chain has TRBV12-3 or TRBV12-4 and TRBJ2-2; D unclear. V was clipped by 3 bases and J by 0 bases, with 8 bases between them. CDR3 size: 15 residues. This CDR3 is CASSFSPTNTGELFF. The CDR3 nucleotides are TGTGCCAGCAGTTTTTCCCCTACGAACACCGGGGAGCTGTTTTTT.